The 15 T cell receptor beta chains below all came from one sample that was sequenced in a study of blood T cell repertoires in COVID-19 (TCRdb year 2020). Libraries were made using the immunoSEQ multiplex PCR assay. TCRdb limited this immuneACCESS table to in-frame rearrangements with V and J called. A share of clones is missing; checked studies link under half to unresolved V genes, and the rest is unexplained. The sample table contains around 370,000 clones; only one count was recorded for around 87% of them. The top ten hold about 6.5% of the sample. The sequenced sample consisted of peripheral blood. The source is a man aged 18 to 29 with active or convalescent COVID-19.

This rearrangement joins TRBV28 to TRBJ2-7; D possibly corresponds to TRBD2 (6 bases). The CDR3 length is 16 residues. Germline assignment: CDR1 MDHEN and CDR2 SYDVKM. Trimming left V 2 bases short and J 0 bases short, with 14 bases between. The CDR3 nucleotides read TGTGCCAGCAGTTTACAAGATGCGGGGATCTCCTACGAGCAGTACTTC. Amino acid sequence: CASSLQDAGISYEQYF.

The rearrangement links TRBV5-3 to TRBJ2-5; D might be TRBD2 (7 bases). TRBV5-3 is an ORF for which the function is uncertain. The CDR3 totals 17 residues. The germline V and J ends were trimmed by 0 bases and 2 bases, with 17 bases remaining between them. For the CDR3, the DNA is TGTGCCAGAAGCTTGGAATTGAGCGGGACAACGCAAGAGACCCAGTACTTC. Translated: CARSLELSGTTQETQYF.

The genes are TRBV6-5 and TRBJ2-5, with 9 bases lining up with TRBD1. This CDR3 spans 15 amino acids. The germline gives CDR1 MNHEY, CDR2 SVGAGI. Trimming cost V 7 bases and J 3 bases; bases outside gene matches: 9. The CDR3 reads CASTYSGTGKETQYF. CDR3 nucleotides: TGTGCCAGCACGTATTCCGGGACAGGGAAAGAGACCCAGTACTTC.

This clone occurred once. The chain uses TRBV28 and TRBJ1-5, with a weak D call TRBD1 (5 bases). The CDR3 is 15 amino acids. V was clipped by 3 bases and J by 3 bases, with 12 bases between them. CDR1 and CDR2 (germline): MDHEN, SYDVKM. The CDR3 region is CASSFPGYPNQPQHF. CDR3 bases: TGTGCCAGCAGTTTCCCAGGGTATCCCAATCAGCCCCAGCATTTT. Using reference TRBV28 and TRBJ1-5 for the parts outside the CDR3, the full variable domain is DVKVTQSSRYLVKRTGEKVFLECVQDMDHENMFWYRQDPGLGLRLIYFSYDVKMKEKGDIPEGYSVSREKKERFSLILESASTNQTSMYLCASSFPGYPNQPQHFGDGTRLSIL.

CDR3 bases: TGTGCCAGCAGCGACCTAAGGCCCGCAGGGGTTCAGCCCCAGCATTTT. This gives the protein CASSDLRPAGVQPQHF. The V gene is TRBV2, the J gene TRBJ1-5; perhaps TRBD1 as D (6 bases). The length of the CDR3 is 16 residues. Germline lookup yields CDR1 SNHLY and CDR2 FYNNEI. V dropped 6 bases and J dropped 6 bases, with 21 bases sitting between them.

The chain combines TRBV7-2 with TRBJ2-5, with D unresolved. The germline CDR1 and CDR2 sequences are SGHTA and FQGNSA. V shed 5 bases and J shed 3 bases, with 10 bases lying between them. This CDR3 region has 13 residues. CDR3 in DNA: TGTGCCAGCAGCCCGGTCTTGGAAGAGACCCAGTACTTC. Translating gives CASSPVLEETQYF.

CDR3 amino acids: CASSSPPGEKLFF. CDR3 DNA sequence: TGTGCCAGCAGTAGCCCTCCGGGGGAAAAACTGTTTTTT. The chain has TRBV2 and TRBJ1-4; D remains unclear. The ends were cut back, 5 bases at V and 8 bases at J, with 12 bases in the middle. CDR1 is SNHLY, CDR2 FYNNEI, per germline. CDR3 length: 13 amino acids.

The CDR3 reads CASSFIDQGIGEQYF. As DNA, the CDR3 is TGTGCCAGCAGCTTCATTGATCAGGGCATCGGGGAGCAGTACTTC. This chain joins TRBV5-6 and TRBJ2-7, with a possible D match to TRBD1 (5 bases). The ends were cut back, 2 bases at V and 7 bases at J, with 19 bases in the middle. This CDR3 has 15 residues. Germline CDR1 is SGHDT and CDR2 is YYEEEE.

The chain recombines TRBV4-2 with TRBJ2-1; TRBD2 matches 7 bases. V shed 0 bases and J 0 bases; nucleotides not matched to a gene: 5. The CDR3 spans 17 residues. Germline V gene data show CDR1 as LGHNA and CDR2 as YNFKEQ. CDR3 bases: TGTGCCAGCAGCCAAGAGGTTAGCGGGTTCTCCTACAATGAGCAGTTCTTC. The encoded protein is CASSQEVSGFSYNEQFF.

The V gene is TRBV6-6, the J gene TRBJ1-5; no clear D. Trimming took off 7 bases at V and 11 bases at J, with 15 bases between the two ends. The germline V gene has CDR1 MNHNY and CDR2 SVGAGI (reference sequence). This CDR3 is 12 amino acids long. The CDR3 loop is CASTPGGIAQHF. The CDR3 bases are TGTGCCAGCACCCCAGGAGGTATAGCCCAGCATTTT.

This clone was counted a single time. The chain recombines TRBV9 with TRBJ2-1; the match to TRBD1 covers 9 bases. The CDR3 sequence is 16 residues long. V lost 4 bases, J lost 4 bases, and 9 bases stayed unmatched. Germline CDR1 and CDR2: SGDLS and YYNGEE. Here the CDR3 DNA reads TGTGCCAGCAGCCTTAGGGGGGGACAGGGTTACAATGAGCAGTTCTTC. Translating gives CASSLRGGQGYNEQFF.

This clone came up once. The V call is TRBV28, the J call TRBJ1-1; D may be TRBD1 (6 bases). This CDR3 has 14 amino acids. Trimming took 2 bases from V and 4 from J, leaving 11 bases between them. The V gene's germline CDR1 is MDHEN and CDR2 SYDVKM. The CDR3 loop is CASSLGQGFTEAFF. CDR3 DNA sequence: TGTGCCAGCAGTTTAGGTCAGGGGTTCACTGAAGCTTTCTTT.

V gene TRBV7-9 combines with J gene TRBJ2-7, with 7 nucleotides matching TRBD2. Looked up from germline, CDR1 is SEHNR and CDR2 is FQNEAQ (reference sequence). The trim removed 5 bases at V and 6 bases at J, leaving 7 bases unmatched. CDR3 size: 13 residues. The DNA for the CDR3 is TGTGCCAGCAGCCCGGACGGGAGGCCCGAGCAGTACTTC. Its translation is CASSPDGRPEQYF. The complete variable domain, with remaining parts taken from reference TRBV7-9 and TRBJ2-7, reads DTGVSQNPRHKITKRGQNVTFRCDPISEHNRLYWYRQTLGQGPEFLTYFQNEAQLEKSRLLSDRFSAERPKGSFSTLEIQRTEQGDSAMYLCASSPDGRPEQYFGPGTRLTVT.

The V call is TRBV7-2, the J call TRBJ1-5; unclear D gene. The CDR3 has 16 amino acids. Germline lookup yields CDR1 SGHTA and CDR2 FQGNSA. V was clipped by 1 base and J by 3 bases, with 13 bases between them. The CDR3 DNA is TGTGCCAGCAGCTTAGAAGTGGCGGGATTCAATCAGCCCCAGCATTTT. Translation gives CASSLEVAGFNQPQHF. Full variable domain (outside the CDR3, taken from reference TRBV7-2 and TRBJ1-5): GAGVSQSPSNKVTEKGKDVELRCDPISGHTALYWYRQSLGQGLEFLIYFQGNSAPDKSGLPSDRFSAERTGGSVSTLTIQRTQQEDSAVYLCASSLEVAGFNQPQHFGDGTRLSIL.

This rearrangement joins TRBV5-1 to TRBJ2-5, with TRBD2 matching 8 bases. The length of the CDR3 is 15 residues. V trimming: 9 bases; J trimming: 1 base; junction bases outside the gene matches: 11. Germline-derived CDR1 and CDR2 are SGHRS and YFSETQ. The CDR3 here is CATHRGGGTQETQYF. The DNA for the CDR3 is TGCGCCACCCACCGCGGCGGGGGGACCCAAGAGACCCAGTACTTC.